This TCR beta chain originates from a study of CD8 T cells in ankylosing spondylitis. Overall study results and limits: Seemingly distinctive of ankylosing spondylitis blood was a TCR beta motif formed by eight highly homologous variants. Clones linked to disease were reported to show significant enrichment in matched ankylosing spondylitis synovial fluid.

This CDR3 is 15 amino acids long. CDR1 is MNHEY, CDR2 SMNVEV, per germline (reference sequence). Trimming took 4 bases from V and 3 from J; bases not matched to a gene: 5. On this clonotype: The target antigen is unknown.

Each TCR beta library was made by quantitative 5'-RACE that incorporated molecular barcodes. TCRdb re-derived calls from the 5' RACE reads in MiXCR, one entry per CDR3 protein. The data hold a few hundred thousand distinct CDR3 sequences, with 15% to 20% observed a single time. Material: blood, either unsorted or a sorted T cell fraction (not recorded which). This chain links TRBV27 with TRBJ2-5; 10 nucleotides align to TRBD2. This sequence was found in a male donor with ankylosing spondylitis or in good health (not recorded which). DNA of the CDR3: TGTGCCAGCAGTTCCAGCGGGAGGGCTGAAGAGACCCAGTACTTC. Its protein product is CASSSSGRAEETQYF.